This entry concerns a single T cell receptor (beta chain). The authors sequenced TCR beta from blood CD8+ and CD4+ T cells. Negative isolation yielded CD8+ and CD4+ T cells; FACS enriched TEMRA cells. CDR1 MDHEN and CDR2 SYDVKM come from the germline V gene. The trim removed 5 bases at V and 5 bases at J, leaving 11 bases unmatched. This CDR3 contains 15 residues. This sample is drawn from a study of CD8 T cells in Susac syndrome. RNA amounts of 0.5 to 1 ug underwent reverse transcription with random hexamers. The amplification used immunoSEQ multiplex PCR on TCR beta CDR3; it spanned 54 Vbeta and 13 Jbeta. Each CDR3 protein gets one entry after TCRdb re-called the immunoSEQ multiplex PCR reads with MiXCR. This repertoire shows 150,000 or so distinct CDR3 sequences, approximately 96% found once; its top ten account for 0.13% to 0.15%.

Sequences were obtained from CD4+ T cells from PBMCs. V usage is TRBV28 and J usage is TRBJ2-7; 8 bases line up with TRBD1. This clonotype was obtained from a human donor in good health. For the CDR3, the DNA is TGTGCCAGCAGTCCAACAAGACAGGGGAGCCACGAGCAGTACTTC. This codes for CASSPTRQGSHEQYF.